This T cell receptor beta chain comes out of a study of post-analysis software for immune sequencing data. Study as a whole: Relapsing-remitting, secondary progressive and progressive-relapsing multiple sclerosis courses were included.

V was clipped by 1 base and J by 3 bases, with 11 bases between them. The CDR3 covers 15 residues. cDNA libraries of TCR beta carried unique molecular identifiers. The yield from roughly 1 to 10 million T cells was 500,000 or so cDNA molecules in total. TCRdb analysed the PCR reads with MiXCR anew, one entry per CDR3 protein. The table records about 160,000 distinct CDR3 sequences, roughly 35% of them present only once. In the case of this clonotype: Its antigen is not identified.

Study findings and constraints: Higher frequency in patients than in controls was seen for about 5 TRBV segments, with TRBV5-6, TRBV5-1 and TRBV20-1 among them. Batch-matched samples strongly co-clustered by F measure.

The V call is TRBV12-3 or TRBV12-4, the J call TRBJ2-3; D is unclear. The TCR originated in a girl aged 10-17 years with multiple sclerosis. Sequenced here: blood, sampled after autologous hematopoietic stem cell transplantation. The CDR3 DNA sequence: TGTGCCAGCAGTTTAGGCAGACTGAGAACAGATACGCAGTATTTT. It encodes CASSLGRLRTDTQYF.